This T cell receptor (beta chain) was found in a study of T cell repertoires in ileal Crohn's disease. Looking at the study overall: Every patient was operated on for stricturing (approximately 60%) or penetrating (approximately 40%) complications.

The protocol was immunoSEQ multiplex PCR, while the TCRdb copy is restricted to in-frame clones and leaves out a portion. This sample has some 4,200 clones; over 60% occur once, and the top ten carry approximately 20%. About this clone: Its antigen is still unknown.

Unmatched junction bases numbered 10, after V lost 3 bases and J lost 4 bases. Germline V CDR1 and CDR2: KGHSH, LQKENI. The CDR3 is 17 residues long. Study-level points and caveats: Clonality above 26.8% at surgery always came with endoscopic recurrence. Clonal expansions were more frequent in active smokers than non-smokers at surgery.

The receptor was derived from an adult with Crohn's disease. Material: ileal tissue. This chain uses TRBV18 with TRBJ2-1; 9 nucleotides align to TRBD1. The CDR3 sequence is CASSPYTLGTGYNEQFF. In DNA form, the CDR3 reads TGTGCCAGCTCACCGTACACCCTCGGGACAGGGTACAATGAGCAGTTCTTC.